Sequencing of this T cell receptor (beta chain) was carried out in a study of blood T cell repertoires in COVID-19. Recruits, aged roughly 18 to 100 years, lived in 20 to 30 US areas. Assay used: immunoSEQ multiplex PCR; TCRdb lists only in-frame clones, some missing. Of approximately 320,000 clones in the sample, more than 75% are singletons; the top ten hold about 2.4%. Sequencing input: PBMCs or T cells enriched from blood (not recorded which). The origin of this receptor is a man aged 55 to 70 who had recovered from COVID-19.

CDR3 amino acids: CASRGAGTDEQFF. The CDR3 DNA sequence: TGTGCCAGCAGGGGAGCAGGGACTGATGAGCAGTTCTTC. The rearrangement joins TRBV27 to TRBJ2-1, with a tentative D call TRBD2 (6 bases). Trimming removed 6 bases at V and 8 bases at J, with 14 bases between. Germline loops: CDR1 MNHEY, CDR2 SMNVEV (reference sequence). This CDR3 spans 13 amino acids.